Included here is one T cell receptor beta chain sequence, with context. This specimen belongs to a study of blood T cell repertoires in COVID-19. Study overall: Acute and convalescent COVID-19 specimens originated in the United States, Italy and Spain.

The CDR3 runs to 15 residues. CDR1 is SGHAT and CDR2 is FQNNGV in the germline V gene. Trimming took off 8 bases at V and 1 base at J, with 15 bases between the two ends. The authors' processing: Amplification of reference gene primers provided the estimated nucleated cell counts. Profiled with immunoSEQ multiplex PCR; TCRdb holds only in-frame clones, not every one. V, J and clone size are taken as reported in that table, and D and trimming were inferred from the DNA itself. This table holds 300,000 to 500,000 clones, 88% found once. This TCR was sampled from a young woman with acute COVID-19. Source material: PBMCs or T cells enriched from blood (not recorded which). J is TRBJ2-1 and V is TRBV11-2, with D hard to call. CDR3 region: CASQRLMRSYNEQFF. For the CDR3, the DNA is TGTGCCAGCCAACGTCTCATGAGATCCTACAATGAGCAGTTCTTC.